This T cell receptor beta chain comes out of a study of blood T cell repertoires in COVID-19. Across the study: Whether acute or convalescent, the COVID-19 samples came from the United States, Italy and Spain.

Source study methods: Using reference gene primer amplification, nucleated cell counts were estimated. Generated by immunoSEQ multiplex PCR, the TCRdb table keeps only in-frame clones and is missing some. That table furnishes V, J and clone size, whereas the DNA furnished D and trimming. This table has some 50,000 clones, 65% to 85% appearing once. V shed 3 bases, J shed 1 base, and the junction held 0 bases outside the gene matches. Germline-derived CDR1 and CDR2 are LNHDA and SQIVND (reference sequence). The CDR3 contains 14 residues. Sequences were obtained from peripheral blood. The source is a human donor with active or convalescent COVID-19. The donor label of this sample is uncertain. The chain combines TRBV19 with TRBJ2-3, with TRBD1 matching over 8 bases. For the CDR3, the DNA is TGTGCCAGTAGTATGGGACAGGGCACAGATACGCAGTATTTT. This codes for CASSMGQGTDTQYF.